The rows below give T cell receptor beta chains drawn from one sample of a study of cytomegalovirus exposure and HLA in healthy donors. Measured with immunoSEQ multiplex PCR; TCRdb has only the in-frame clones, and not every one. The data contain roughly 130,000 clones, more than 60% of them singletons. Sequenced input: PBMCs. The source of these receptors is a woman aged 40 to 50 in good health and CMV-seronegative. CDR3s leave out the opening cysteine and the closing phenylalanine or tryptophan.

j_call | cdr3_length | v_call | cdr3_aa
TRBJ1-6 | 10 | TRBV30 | AWNKQGEPLH
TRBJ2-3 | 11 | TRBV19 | ASSKAGADTQY
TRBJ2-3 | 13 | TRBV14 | ASSQTSPVTDTQY
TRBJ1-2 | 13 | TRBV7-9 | ASSPRTGGNGGYT
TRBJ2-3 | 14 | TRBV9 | ASSAEQGAVTDTQY
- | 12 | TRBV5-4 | ASSAALAPYEQY
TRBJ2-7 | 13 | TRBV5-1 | ASSLRGQGTYEQY
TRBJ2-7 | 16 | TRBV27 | ASSHAGTGTGRSYEQY
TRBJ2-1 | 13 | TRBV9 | ASSVGGDFDNEQF
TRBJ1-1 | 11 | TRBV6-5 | ASSPWSDTEAF
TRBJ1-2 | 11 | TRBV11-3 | ASSSFGGALPT
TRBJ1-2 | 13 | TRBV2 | ASSEGRGSNYGYT
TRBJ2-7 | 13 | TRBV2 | ASSIGGLATHEQY
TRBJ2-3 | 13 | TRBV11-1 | ASARGLATGDTQY
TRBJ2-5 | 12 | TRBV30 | AWSVGLDGETQY
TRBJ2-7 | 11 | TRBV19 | ASSTVTSVEQY
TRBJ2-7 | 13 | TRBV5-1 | ASSFTGTSGTEQY
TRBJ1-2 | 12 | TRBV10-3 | AISEGVANYGYT
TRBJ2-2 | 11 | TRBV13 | ASSSSARERLF
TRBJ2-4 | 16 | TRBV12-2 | ASRSGRLTGDYKNSQY
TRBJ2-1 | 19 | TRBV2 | ASSEALMGTSGGGSYNEQF
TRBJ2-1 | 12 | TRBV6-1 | ASRDRDYRNEQF
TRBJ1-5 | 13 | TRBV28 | ASSLFGRAGEPQH
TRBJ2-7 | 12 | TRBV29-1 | SVEGDRGVDEQY
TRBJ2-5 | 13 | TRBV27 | ASSPPGDARATQY
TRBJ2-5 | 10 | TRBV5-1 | ASSLPEETQY
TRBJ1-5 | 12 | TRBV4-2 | ASSQEIEGQPQH
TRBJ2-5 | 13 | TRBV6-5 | ASSPRLAAWETQY
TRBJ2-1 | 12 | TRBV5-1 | ASSEESSYNEQF
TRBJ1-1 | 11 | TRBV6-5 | ASALRENTEAF
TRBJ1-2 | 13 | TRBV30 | AGEHRDTGWSGYT
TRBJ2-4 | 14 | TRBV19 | ASRPPGNLGENIQY
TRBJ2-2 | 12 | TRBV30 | ASSGRDSDRELF
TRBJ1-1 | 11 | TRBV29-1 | SVDHRGTTEAF
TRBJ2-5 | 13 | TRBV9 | ASSVAAGQAETQY
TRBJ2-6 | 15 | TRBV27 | ASSGAGGFSGANGLT
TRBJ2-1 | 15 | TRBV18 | ASSRQTGGSGGNEQF
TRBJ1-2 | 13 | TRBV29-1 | SVHVATGTFYGYT
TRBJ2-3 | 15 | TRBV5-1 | ASSSLAGGPGTDTQY
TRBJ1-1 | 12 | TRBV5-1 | ASSDRQGGTEAF
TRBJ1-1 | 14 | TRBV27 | ASSLVGLASATEAF
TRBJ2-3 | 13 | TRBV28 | ASSHTPSPTDTQY
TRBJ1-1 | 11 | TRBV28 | ASRWSEQTEAF